This passage covers 31 T cell receptor beta chains from one sample sequenced in a study of shared clonotypes between healthy human individuals. TCRdb's table, derived via immunoSEQ multiplex PCR, lists solely in-frame clones and lacks some. Of roughly 600,000 clones in the sample, 98% were seen once. Naive CD8 cells lacked CD45RO and underwent positive selection for CCR7, leaving out terminally differentiated effector memory CD45RA+ cells. The sequencing input was naive CD8+ T cells sorted from blood. These receptors came from a man in his thirties or forties in good health.

The rearrangement uses TRBV9 and TRBJ2-7; either TRBD1 or TRBD2 may fit D (5 bases each). This CDR3 has 14 residues. V shed 3 bases and J shed 1 base, with 11 bases lying between them. The germline CDR1 and CDR2 sequences are SGDLS and YYNGEE. CDR3 bases: TGTGCCAGCAGCGCCGGGACGTATTCCTACGAGCAGTACTTC. It specifies CASSAGTYSYEQYF.

About this clone: This specimen includes other DNA sequences encoding the same CDR3. J is TRBJ2-7 and V is TRBV29-1; perhaps D is TRBD1 or TRBD2 (5 bases each). V was pared by 1 base and J by 0 bases, with 7 bases between. Germline CDR1 is SQVTM and CDR2 is ANQGSEA. The CDR3 has 13 residues. The CDR3 here is CSVEAGSSYEQYF. In DNA form, the CDR3 reads TGCAGCGTTGAAGCAGGGAGCTCCTACGAGCAGTACTTC.

The rearrangement uses TRBV13 and TRBJ2-5; 7 bases are a match to TRBD1. V gave up 5 bases and J gave up 7 bases; unmatched junction bases: 10. Germline CDR1 PRHDT, CDR2 FYEKMQ (reference sequence). The CDR3 extends over 14 amino acids. This chain's CDR3 is CASSTRQGEGTQYF. The CDR3 nucleotides are TGTGCCAGCAGCACCCGACAGGGAGAGGGGACCCAGTACTTC.

This chain connects TRBV6-6 to TRBJ2-3, with D maybe TRBD2 (5 bases). V lost 6 bases, J lost 0 bases, and 16 bases lay in between. CDR1 is MNHNY, CDR2 SVGAGI, per germline (reference sequence). The CDR3 has 16 residues. In nucleotides, the CDR3 is TGTGCCAGCAGCCCCTACCCCAGCGGTAGCACAGATACGCAGTATTTT. As protein: CASSPYPSGSTDTQYF.

This chain connects TRBV5-6 to TRBJ2-7, with TRBD2 identical over 7 bases. The germline V gene encodes CDR1 SGHDT and CDR2 YYEEEE. V gave up 4 bases and J gave up 1 base; unmatched junction bases: 8. This CDR3 contains 15 residues. CDR3 residues: CASSATGLGSYEQYF. CDR3 DNA: TGTGCCAGCAGCGCCACTGGACTAGGATCCTACGAGCAGTACTTC.

The CDR3 protein is CASSERNNYNEQFF. CDR3 nucleotide sequence: TGTGCCAGCAGCGAGCGGAACAACTACAATGAGCAGTTCTTC. The V and J genes are TRBV5-4 and TRBJ2-1, with a weak D call TRBD2 (5 bases). V was clipped by 4 bases and J by 3 bases, with 11 bases between them. This CDR3 is 14 amino acids long. CDR1 is SGHNT, CDR2 YYREEE, per germline (reference sequence).

The chain employs TRBV7-9 and TRBJ2-2; the D is unclear. Germline V gene lookup returns CDR1 SEHNR and CDR2 FQNEAQ (reference sequence). Trimming cost V 5 bases and J 7 bases, with 5 bases left between them. The CDR3 spans 11 residues. The CDR3 sequence: CASSVIGELFF. CDR3 DNA sequence: TGTGCCAGCAGCGTCATCGGGGAGCTGTTTTTT.

The chain couples TRBV6-1 to TRBJ2-7; TRBD1 is a possible D gene (6 bases). The germline V gene encodes CDR1 MNHNS and CDR2 SASEGT. Trimming took off 5 bases at V and 3 bases at J, with 8 bases between the two ends. This CDR3 comprises 12 residues. CDR3: CASSTGYYEQYF. The CDR3 DNA sequence: TGTGCCAGCAGTACAGGGTACTACGAGCAGTACTTC.

On this clone itself: Different DNA sequences within this sample yield the same CDR3. The V and J genes are TRBV27 and TRBJ2-5, with a possible D match to TRBD2 (5 bases). V was clipped by 1 base and J by 4 bases, with 10 bases between them. This CDR3 contains 14 residues. Germline V gene lookup returns CDR1 MNHEY and CDR2 SMNVEV (reference sequence). Here the CDR3 reads CASSLLGEGETQYF. CDR3 DNA: TGTGCCAGCAGTTTATTGGGAGAGGGAGAGACCCAGTACTTC.

In its sample, this clone was seen once. This chain links TRBV30 with TRBJ2-7; D not certain. Trimming stripped 1 base from V and 1 base from J, with 8 bases between. CDR3 length: 13 amino acids. Germline assignment: CDR1 GTSNPN and CDR2 SVGIG (reference sequence). CDR3 bases: TGTGCCTGGAGTGAGATCCGATCCTACGAGCAGTACTTC. Its translation: CAWSEIRSYEQYF.

The rearrangement joins TRBV7-9 to TRBJ2-4, with TRBD2 as a possible D gene (5 bases). This CDR3 comprises 13 residues. With 3 bases removed from V and 8 bases from J, the gap between germline ends came to 11 bases. Germline assignment: CDR1 SEHNR and CDR2 FQNEAQ (reference sequence). The CDR3 region has the DNA TGTGCCAGCAGCTTCGAGGGTTGGGACATTCAGTACTTC. Translating it yields CASSFEGWDIQYF.

The J gene is TRBJ2-3, the V gene TRBV29-1, with 11 bases that match TRBD1. The CDR3 is 15 residues long. V was clipped by 5 bases and J by 5 bases; unmatched bases: 9. CDR1 is SQVTM and CDR2 is ANQGSEA in the germline V gene. For the CDR3, the DNA is TGCAGCGTTCCTCCGGGACAGGGGGTAAAAGATACGCAGTATTTT. This gives the protein CSVPPGQGVKDTQYF.

This chain joins TRBV5-4 and TRBJ2-1; D is perhaps TRBD2 (7 bases). Germline V gene lookup returns CDR1 SGHNT and CDR2 YYREEE (reference sequence). Between the trimmed V and J ends, which lost 3 bases and 8 bases, there was a span of 9 bases. The CDR3 totals 12 residues. The CDR3 region has the DNA TGTGCCAGCAGCTGGGGGGGCCATGAGCAGTTCTTC. It encodes CASSWGGHEQFF.

The chain joins TRBV9 to TRBJ2-6; D is unresolved. V was trimmed by 3 bases and J by 0 bases, leaving 10 bases between them. The CDR3 has 16 residues. CDR1 is SGDLS, CDR2 YYNGEE, per germline. CDR3 sequence (DNA): TGTGCCAGCAGCGAAAGGACGCACTCTGGGGCCAACGTCCTGACTTTC. Residues: CASSERTHSGANVLTF.

The CDR3 region is CASSLSAWNTEAFF. In DNA form, the CDR3 reads TGTGCCAGCAGTTTATCGGCCTGGAACACTGAAGCTTTCTTT. V is TRBV27 and J is TRBJ1-1, with D unclear. CDR1 is MNHEY and CDR2 is SMNVEV in the germline V gene (reference sequence). The germline V and J ends were trimmed by 0 bases and 1 base, with 6 bases remaining between them. The CDR3 has 14 amino acids.

The chain carries TRBV6-5 and TRBJ2-5, with 9 bases that match TRBD2. This CDR3 is built from 15 residues. Per the germline V gene, CDR1 is MNHEY and CDR2 is SVGAGI. V was clipped by 2 bases and J by 4 bases; unmatched bases: 5. CDR3 coding DNA: TGTGCCAGCAGTTACGCGGGGGGGAGGGGAGAGACCCAGTACTTC. Its translation is CASSYAGGRGETQYF.

The J gene is TRBJ2-1, the V gene TRBV6-1; the D gene is possibly TRBD1 (6 bases). Between the trimmed V and J ends, which lost 8 bases and 4 bases, there was a span of 12 bases. The CDR3 extends over 13 amino acids. Germline V gives CDR1 MNHNS, CDR2 SASEGT. CDR3 loop: CASLDRIYNEQFF. The DNA of the CDR3 is TGTGCCAGCTTGGACAGAATTTACAATGAGCAGTTCTTC.

A note on this clone: Lacking the conserved final phenylalanine or tryptophan, this CDR3 likely reflects a read error. The DNA is omitted, as the CDR3 cannot be located on it reliably, and the CDR3 follows TCRdb's listing. V usage is TRBV4-3 and J usage is TRBJ2-2; the D segment call TRBD2 is taken from the table without a DNA check. A total of 14 residues make up the CDR3, ends included. Germline CDR1 is LGHNA and CDR2 is YSLEER. The CDR3 loop is CASSQGPGSCFDYQ.

The rearrangement uses TRBV7-9 and TRBJ2-1; the match to TRBD2 covers 9 bases. V trimming: 5 bases; J trimming: 5 bases; junction bases outside the gene matches: 10. Germline V gene lookup returns CDR1 SEHNR and CDR2 FQNEAQ (reference sequence). The length of the CDR3 is 16 residues. The CDR3 coding sequence is TGTGCCAGCAGCCCACCTAGCGGGGTCCTCGACAATGAGCAGTTCTTC. Translated: CASSPPSGVLDNEQFF.

The CDR3 DNA sequence: TGTGCCAGCAGGGCCGCAGGGGTCATGAGCAATCAGCCCCAGCATTTT. This codes for CASRAAGVMSNQPQHF. The V call is TRBV27, the J call TRBJ1-5, with D perhaps matching TRBD1 (6 bases). This CDR3 contains 16 residues. Per the germline V gene, CDR1 is MNHEY and CDR2 is SMNVEV (reference sequence). Trimming shortened V by 6 bases and J by 1 base, and 16 bases separated the two germline ends.

This sequence joins TRBV9 and TRBJ2-2; D unresolved. The CDR3 extends over 15 amino acids. Germline V gene data show CDR1 as SGDLS and CDR2 as YYNGEE. V shed 3 bases and J shed 1 base, with 10 bases lying between them. The CDR3 here is CASSEVYGNTGELFF. CDR3 DNA: TGTGCCAGCAGCGAGGTGTATGGGAACACCGGGGAGCTGTTTTTT. Complete variable domain (other parts from reference TRBV9 and TRBJ2-2): DSGVTQTPKHLITATGQRVTLRCSPRSGDLSVYWYQQSLDQGLQFLIQYYNGEERAKGNILERFSAQQFPDLHSELNLSSLELGDSALYFCASSEVYGNTGELFFGEGSRLTVL.

This rearrangement joins TRBV4-3 to TRBJ2-7, with 12 bases fitting TRBD1. This CDR3 has 15 residues. CDR1 and CDR2 (germline): LGHNA, YSLEER. After removal of 1 base from V and 4 bases from J, the junction contained 2 bases not matched to a gene. CDR3 region: CASSQAGQGAYEQYF. CDR3 DNA: TGCGCCAGCAGCCAAGCGGGACAGGGGGCGTACGAGCAGTACTTC.

The V and J genes are TRBV7-9 and TRBJ2-3; D might be TRBD1 or TRBD2, each matching 5 bases. The CDR3 is 13 amino acids. Germline V gene data show CDR1 as SEHNR and CDR2 as FQNEAQ (reference sequence). V dropped 6 bases and J dropped 6 bases, with 13 bases sitting between them. The CDR3 region is CASRVGVADTQYF. For the CDR3, the DNA is TGTGCCAGCAGGGTGGGGGTAGCCGATACGCAGTATTTT.

The J gene is TRBJ2-5, the V gene TRBV2; the match to TRBD2 covers 8 bases. CDR3 length equals 17 residues. Germline V lookup: CDR1 SNHLY, CDR2 FYNNEI. The V gene end was trimmed by 8 bases and the J gene end by 2 bases; junction bases not matched to a gene: 16. The CDR3 nucleotides are TGTGCCAGCCCGGGAGGGCCTAAAGGGGCCGCGCAAGAGACCCAGTACTTC. Protein sequence: CASPGGPKGAAQETQYF.

To note about this clone: An end of the junction differs from the germline gene, which may be a read error. The chain couples TRBV5-8 to TRBJ1-2; D call uncertain. The CDR3 runs 9 residues. Germline CDR1 SGHTS, CDR2 YDEGEE. The CDR3: CASSYSLNF. The CDR3, as DNA: TGTGCCAGCAGTTACAGCCTCAATTTC. Variable domain in full (rest from reference TRBV5-8 and TRBJ1-2): EAGVTQSPTHLIKTRGQQATLRCSPISGHTSVYWYQQALGLGLQFLLWYDEGEERNRGNFPPRFSGRQFPNYSSELNVNALELEDSALYLCASSYSLNFGSGTRLTVV.

The chain joins TRBV6-5 to TRBJ1-1, with TRBD1 as a possible D gene (6 bases). Germline CDR1 is MNHEY and CDR2 is SVGAGI. Trimming removed 8 bases at V and 1 base at J, with 17 bases between. The CDR3 is 15 amino acids. The CDR3 reads CASRQTGMTNTEAFF. Here the CDR3 DNA reads TGTGCCAGCCGACAGACAGGTATGACGAACACTGAAGCTTTCTTT.

V usage is TRBV7-8 and J usage is TRBJ2-3, with TRBD1 matching 12 bases. The CDR3 covers 19 residues. The V gene end was trimmed by 5 bases and the J gene end by 4 bases; junction bases not matched to a gene: 16. Looked up from germline, CDR1 is SGHVS and CDR2 is FQNEAQ. The CDR3 loop reads CASSALIIRDRGQADTQYF. In nucleotides, the CDR3 is TGTGCCAGCAGCGCCCTTATAATCCGGGACAGGGGGCAAGCAGATACGCAGTATTTT.

CDR3 DNA: TGTGCCAGCAGTTTCCAGGGGGTGAGCACAGATACGCAGTATTTT. Encoded protein: CASSFQGVSTDTQYF. The V and J genes are TRBV28 and TRBJ2-3; 7 bases line up with TRBD1. Germline CDR1 reads MDHEN; CDR2 reads SYDVKM. This CDR3 is 15 amino acids long. V was clipped by 3 bases and J by 0 bases; unmatched bases: 3.

This clone came up once. The chain combines TRBV9 with TRBJ2-3, with 7 bases fitting TRBD1. CDR3 length equals 17 residues. With 4 bases clipped from V and 2 bases from J, the junction kept 13 bases outside the gene matches. Germline V lookup: CDR1 SGDLS, CDR2 YYNGEE. The DNA of the CDR3 is TGTGCCAGCAGCCGATTTATGGGGACAGAACACACAGATACGCAGTATTTT. It translates to CASSRFMGTEHTDTQYF. The full variable domain, with the rest looked up from reference TRBV9 and TRBJ2-3, is DSGVTQTPKHLITATGQRVTLRCSPRSGDLSVYWYQQSLDQGLQFLIQYYNGEERAKGNILERFSAQQFPDLHSELNLSSLELGDSALYFCASSRFMGTEHTDTQYFGPGTRLTVL.

The V gene is TRBV7-9, the J gene TRBJ2-2; 8 bases align to TRBD1. Looked up from germline, CDR1 is SEHNR and CDR2 is FQNEAQ (reference sequence). The trim removed 1 base at V and 2 bases at J, leaving 3 bases unmatched. The CDR3 runs to 16 residues. CDR3 protein: CASSLDRGRNTGELFF. The CDR3 region has the DNA TGTGCCAGCAGCTTAGACAGGGGGAGAAACACCGGGGAGCTGTTTTTT.

This clone was observed once. V usage is TRBV7-9 and J usage is TRBJ2-1; 8 bases are shared with TRBD2. Germline loops: CDR1 SEHNR, CDR2 FQNEAQ (reference sequence). V gave up 5 bases and J gave up 1 base; unmatched junction bases: 7. This CDR3 has 16 residues. The CDR3 DNA reads TGTGCCAGCAGCCCGGCTCTAGCGGGTTCCTACAATGAGCAGTTCTTC. Its protein product is CASSPALAGSYNEQFF.